Listed here is a single TCR beta chain. Its antigen remains unknown. This sample is part of a study of breast tumors, draining lymph nodes, adjacent tissues. Study findings and constraints: Tumor TCR diversity was below lymph nodes but above nontumor tissue. The data were judged consistent with most tumor T cells coming from lymph node and expanding in tumor. The lymph node origin of tumor T cells was framed as consistent with a hypothesis, not demonstrated. Tumor and nontumor repertoires were significantly more similar in luminal-like than in basal-like breast cancer.

Samples came from axillary lymph nodes draining the breast cancer. The germline gives CDR1 MNHNS, CDR2 SASEGT. The V gene end was trimmed by 6 bases and the J gene end by 1 base; junction bases not matched to a gene: 5. The CDR3 sequence is 14 residues long. TCRdb re-analysed the multiplex PCR reads in MiXCR, keeping a single row per CDR3 protein. This sample has about 200,000 distinct CDR3 sequences, with 31% found just once. The material sequenced was axillary lymph node tissue. The chain combines TRBV6-1 with TRBJ1-1; the match to TRBD1 covers 7 bases. The TCR originated in a female donor with breast cancer. Some clones in this sample may be carry-over from other donors' samples. As DNA, the CDR3 is TGTGCCAGCAGGGACAGGAGCCGGAACACTGAAGCTTTCTTT. This sequence encodes CASRDRSRNTEAFF.